Each of the 32 T cell receptor beta chains below was sequenced from the same sample in a study of blood T cell repertoires in COVID-19. Data came from immunoSEQ multiplex PCR; TCRdb stores just in-frame clones and leaves some out. The sample yields 200,000 to 250,000 clones, 65% to 90% seen once. Sequenced: peripheral blood. These receptors all stem from a woman between 45 and 60 years old with acute or convalescent COVID-19.

V usage is TRBV20-1 and J usage is TRBJ1-5; D is unclear. Germline CDR1 is DFQATT and CDR2 is SNEGSKA (reference sequence). This CDR3 region has 14 residues. Trimming shortened V by 3 bases and J by 6 bases, and 15 bases separated the two germline ends. The CDR3, as DNA: TGCAGTGCTAGTACGGGGATGATAGGTCAGCCCCAGCATTTT. Its protein is CSASTGMIGQPQHF.

V and J are TRBV7-3 and TRBJ1-2, with TRBD1 identical over 11 bases. The CDR3 extends over 13 amino acids. Germline trimming cut 5 bases from V and 6 bases from J; bases unmatched to any gene: 2. CDR1 SGHTA and CDR2 FQGTGA come from the germline V gene. The CDR3: CASSPGQGDGYTF. For the CDR3, the DNA is TGTGCCAGCAGCCCGGGACAGGGGGATGGCTACACCTTC.

This chain uses TRBV6-5 with TRBJ1-1, with TRBD1 matching 8 bases. The CDR3 sequence is 13 residues long. CDR1 is MNHEY and CDR2 is SVGAGI in the germline V gene. V dropped 6 bases and J dropped 9; count of bases not matched to a gene: 9. The CDR3 sequence is CASSRTGQGKAFF. CDR3 in DNA: TGTGCCAGCAGCCGAACCGGACAGGGAAAAGCTTTCTTT.

This chain joins TRBV5-1 and TRBJ1-2, with D maybe TRBD1 (5 bases). Germline V gene data show CDR1 as SGHRS and CDR2 as YFSETQ. The CDR3 length is 15 residues. Trimming took off 5 bases at V and 4 bases at J, with 18 bases between the two ends. The DNA of the CDR3 is TGCGCCAGCAGGCTATACAGACAGCCCGCCTATGGCTACACCTTC. Protein sequence: CASRLYRQPAYGYTF. Full variable domain (remainder filled in from reference TRBV5-1 and TRBJ1-2): KAGVTQTPRYLIKTRGQQVTLSCSPISGHRSVSWYQQTPGQGLQFLFEYFSETQRNKGNFPGRFSGRQFSNSRSEMNVSTLELGDSALYLCASRLYRQPAYGYTFGSGTRLTVV.

The chain links TRBV28 to TRBJ1-4; perhaps TRBD1 as D (6 bases). V gave up 6 bases and J gave up 0 bases, with 14 bases separating them. The CDR3 consists of 16 residues. Germline CDR1 MDHEN, CDR2 SYDVKM. The CDR3 region has the DNA TGTGCCAGCAGCGGGGGGGCAAATCCAACTAATGAAAAACTGTTTTTT. Amino acid sequence: CASSGGANPTNEKLFF. The entire variable domain, with the rest obtained from reference TRBV28 and TRBJ1-4, is as follows: DVKVTQSSRYLVKRTGEKVFLECVQDMDHENMFWYRQDPGLGLRLIYFSYDVKMKEKGDIPEGYSVSREKKERFSLILESASTNQTSMYLCASSGGANPTNEKLFFGSGTQLSVL.

This clone was counted a single time. The chain couples TRBV7-9 to TRBJ1-2; TRBD1 might be the D (5 bases). This CDR3 has 12 amino acids. The V gene lost 5 bases and the J gene lost 3 bases, with 7 bases spanning the gap. Germline V gene data show CDR1 as SEHNR and CDR2 as FQNEAQ (reference sequence). The CDR3 coding sequence is TGTGCCAGCAGCGGGGCCGACTATGGCTACACCTTC. It codes for CASSGADYGYTF.

The V gene is TRBV28, the J gene TRBJ2-2, with 10 bases matching TRBD1. V shed 7 bases, J shed 3 bases, and the junction held 5 bases outside the gene matches. The germline CDR1 and CDR2 sequences are MDHEN and SYDVKM. The CDR3 is 15 residues long. Here the CDR3 DNA reads TGTGCCAGCAAGACGGGACAGGGGTACACCGGGGAGCTGTTTTTT. Encoded protein: CASKTGQGYTGELFF.

The chain employs TRBV11-1 and TRBJ2-7; TRBD1 agrees at 9 bases. The CDR3 spans 13 residues. CDR1 and CDR2 (germline): SGHAT, FQDESV (reference sequence). V shed 5 bases and J 5 bases; nucleotides not matched to a gene: 4. The CDR3 loop is CASSGDRVNEQYF. The DNA for the CDR3 is TGTGCCAGCAGCGGGGACAGGGTAAACGAGCAGTACTTC.

The chain joins TRBV7-9 to TRBJ1-1; no clear D gene. The V gene lost 2 bases and the J gene lost 1 base, with 11 bases spanning the gap. The CDR3 covers 15 residues. Per germline, CDR1 SEHNR and CDR2 FQNEAQ (reference sequence). The DNA of the CDR3 is TGTGCCAGCAGCTTACCTATAAGTACGAACACTGAAGCTTTCTTT. Translating gives CASSLPISTNTEAFF.

In its sample, this clone was seen once. The chain joins TRBV5-1 to TRBJ2-1; TRBD2 matches at 7 bases. This CDR3 region has 17 residues. Germline assignment: CDR1 SGHRS and CDR2 YFSETQ. Trimming cost V 3 bases and J 6 bases; bases outside gene matches: 15. Written as DNA, the CDR3 is TGCGCCAGCAGCTCGGGCCCGTGGGGGGGACCAATCAATGAGCAGTTCTTC. It encodes CASSSGPWGGPINEQFF.

The chain combines TRBV2 with TRBJ2-7; D is uncertain. Germline CDR1 and CDR2: SNHLY and FYNNEI. V lost 3 bases and J lost 2, with 11 bases in between. CDR3 length: 14 amino acids. CDR3 DNA: TGTGCCAGCAGTGAGGTCATCCAGACCTACGAGCAGTACTTC. Its translation: CASSEVIQTYEQYF.

The genes are TRBV15 and TRBJ2-3, with TRBD1 identical over 7 bases. The V and J ends lost 4 bases and 2 bases, in that order; junction bases with no gene match: 6. The CDR3 runs 15 residues. Germline V CDR1 and CDR2: LNHNV, YYDKDF (reference sequence). CDR3 in amino acids: CATSTRRGITDTQYF. CDR3 DNA sequence: TGTGCCACCAGCACTCGCAGGGGGATCACAGATACGCAGTATTTT.

The chain links TRBV6-5 to TRBJ2-5; no clear D gene. The CDR3 has 13 amino acids. Germline V gene data show CDR1 as MNHEY and CDR2 as SVGAGI. V lost 0 bases, J lost 2 bases, and 4 bases lay in between. In DNA form, the CDR3 reads TGTGCCAGCAGTTACTCTTTACAAGAGACCCAGTACTTC. It codes for CASSYSLQETQYF.

This clone was detected only once. The rearrangement links TRBV4-2 to TRBJ2-7, with 12 nucleotides matching TRBD2. The trim removed 1 base at V and 2 bases at J, leaving 6 bases unmatched. Germline V lookup: CDR1 LGHNA, CDR2 YNFKEQ. This CDR3 has 17 amino acids. The CDR3 bases are TGTGCCAGCAGCCAAGGGACTAGCGGGGTATTTACCTACGAGCAGTACTTC. Encoded protein: CASSQGTSGVFTYEQYF.

The rearrangement links TRBV19 to TRBJ1-5; D perhaps matches TRBD1 (5 bases). The length of the CDR3 is 17 residues. Germline CDR1 reads LNHDA; CDR2 reads SQIVND (reference sequence). Deletions cut 0 bases from V and 1 base from J, with 13 bases between. CDR3 amino acids: CASSIDWAGRSNQPQHF. In nucleotides, the CDR3 is TGTGCCAGTAGTATAGATTGGGCAGGGAGGAGCAATCAGCCCCAGCATTTT. Looking up the rest from reference TRBV19 and TRBJ1-5 gives the full variable domain: DGGITQSPKYLFRKEGQNVTLSCEQNLNHDAMYWYRQDPGQGLRLIYYSQIVNDFQKGDIAEGYSVSREKKESFPLTVTSAQKNPTAFYLCASSIDWAGRSNQPQHFGDGTRLSIL.

V and J are TRBV11-3 and TRBJ2-5, with TRBD2 matching 9 bases. This CDR3 is built from 13 residues. CDR1 and CDR2 (germline): SGHNT, YENEEA. Losses at the gene ends were 3 bases for V and 5 bases for J; bases not matched to a gene: 1. DNA of the CDR3: TGTGCCAGCAGCTTTACTAGCGGGGAGACCCAGTACTTC. Residues: CASSFTSGETQYF.

This chain connects TRBV2 to TRBJ2-1; 9 bases align to TRBD1. The trim removed 6 bases at V and 4 bases at J, leaving 7 bases unmatched. This CDR3 has 15 amino acids. CDR1 and CDR2 (germline): SNHLY, FYNNEI. The DNA of the CDR3 is TGTGCCAGCAGCTACGGACAGGGGATATACAATGAGCAGTTCTTC. It is translated as CASSYGQGIYNEQFF. The variable domain in full, completed from reference TRBV2 and TRBJ2-1, reads EPEVTQTPSHQVTQMGQEVILRCVPISNHLYFYWYRQILGQKVEFLVSFYNNEISEKSEIFDDQFSVERPDGSNFTLKIRSTKLEDSAMYFCASSYGQGIYNEQFFGPGTRLTVL.

The chain has TRBV28 and TRBJ2-7, with D uncertain. The germline CDR1 and CDR2 sequences are MDHEN and SYDVKM. V was pared by 6 bases and J by 2 bases, with 14 bases between. The CDR3 has 14 residues. The CDR3, as DNA: TGTGCCAGCAGAGCCCCGGTTCCGACCTACGAGCAGTACTTC. This sequence encodes CASRAPVPTYEQYF.

The chain recombines TRBV2 with TRBJ2-7; D uncertain. The CDR3 loop spans 14 amino acids. CDR1 is SNHLY, CDR2 FYNNEI, per germline. V shed 2 bases and J shed 2 bases, with 10 bases lying between them. DNA for the CDR3: TGTGCCAGCAGTGAATCTAGGAATACCTACGAGCAGTACTTC. It specifies CASSESRNTYEQYF.

The rearrangement links TRBV4-2 to TRBJ2-3; D possibly corresponds to TRBD2 (6 bases). Trimming removed 4 bases from V and 2 bases from J, with 16 bases in between. There are 16 residues in the CDR3. CDR1 and CDR2 from the germline V gene are LGHNA and YNFKEQ. The CDR3 DNA reads as TGTGCCAGCAGCCGCGCATTAGCGGACCTCACAGATACGCAGTATTTT. Amino acids: CASSRALADLTDTQYF.

J is TRBJ2-2 and V is TRBV4-2, with 12 bases lining up with TRBD2. J was trimmed by 5 bases and V by 0 bases; bases with no gene match: 10. Per the germline V gene, CDR1 is LGHNA and CDR2 is YNFKEQ. There are 19 residues in the CDR3. The CDR3 is CASSQDGVTSGRWTGELFF. The CDR3 DNA reads as TGTGCCAGCAGCCAAGATGGCGTGACTAGCGGGAGATGGACCGGGGAGCTGTTTTTT.

This chain connects TRBV12-5 to TRBJ2-3; 11 bases are a match to TRBD1. V dropped 1 base and J dropped 6; count of bases not matched to a gene: 6. Germline loops: CDR1 LGHNT, CDR2 FRNRAP. The CDR3 consists of 16 residues. The CDR3 bases are TGTGCTAGTGGTTTGGCCCGGGGACAGGGGGTGGATACGCAGTATTTT. This sequence encodes CASGLARGQGVDTQYF. The full variable domain, its missing parts supplied by reference TRBV12-5 and TRBJ2-3, is DARVTQTPRHKVTEMGQEVTMRCQPILGHNTVFWYRQTMMQGLELLAYFRNRAPLDDSGMPKDRFSAEMPDATLATLKIQPSEPRDSAVYFCASGLARGQGVDTQYFGPGTRLTVL.

The gene calls are TRBV7-2 and TRBJ1-6, with a tentative D call TRBD1 (5 bases). V lost 0 bases and J 9 bases, leaving 30 bases between the germline ends. This CDR3 has 21 residues. Germline V gives CDR1 SGHTA, CDR2 FQGNSA. DNA for the CDR3: TGTGCCAGCAGCTTAGCGTTCAGGTTTTCCGCCGGCCGGGACTCAAGTTCACCCCTCCACTTT. It translates to CASSLAFRFSAGRDSSSPLHF.

The chain combines TRBV5-4 with TRBJ2-1; TRBD2 aligns across 16 bases. Trimming at V came to 4 bases and at J to 6 bases, leaving 4 bases not matched to a gene. In germline, CDR1 is SGHNT, CDR2 YYREEE (reference sequence). This CDR3 region has 16 residues. This CDR3 is CASSPGTSGGVNEQFF. The CDR3 DNA reads as TGTGCCAGCAGCCCCGGGACTAGCGGGGGGGTCAATGAGCAGTTCTTC.

The V and J genes are TRBV5-1 and TRBJ1-6, with TRBD1 identical over 10 bases. V was pared by 0 bases and J by 9 bases, with 3 bases of the junction left unmatched. This CDR3 is 15 amino acids long. CDR1 and CDR2 (germline): SGHRS, YFSETQ. CDR3 region: CASSLGQGATSPLHF. The DNA of the CDR3 is TGCGCCAGCAGCTTGGGACAGGGGGCAACTTCACCCCTCCACTTT. Variable domain in full (rest from reference TRBV5-1 and TRBJ1-6): KAGVTQTPRYLIKTRGQQVTLSCSPISGHRSVSWYQQTPGQGLQFLFEYFSETQRNKGNFPGRFSGRQFSNSRSEMNVSTLELGDSALYLCASSLGQGATSPLHFGNGTRLTVT.

This clone has only one observation. This chain uses TRBV5-4 with TRBJ2-3; 8 bases align to TRBD1. Losses at the gene ends were 4 bases for V and 5 bases for J; bases not matched to a gene: 12. Germline loops: CDR1 SGHNT, CDR2 YYREEE (reference sequence). CDR3 length equals 16 residues. The CDR3 DNA reads TGTGCCAGCAGCCCTGCCGGGACAGGTGGCGGAGATACGCAGTATTTT. It yields the protein CASSPAGTGGGDTQYF. Complete variable domain (other parts from reference TRBV5-4 and TRBJ2-3): ETGVTQSPTHLIKTRGQQVTLRCSSQSGHNTVSWYQQALGQGPQFIFQYYREEENGRGNFPPRFSGLQFPNYSSELNVNALELDDSALYLCASSPAGTGGGDTQYFGPGTRLTVL.

The chain carries TRBV11-3 and TRBJ1-3; tentatively, D is TRBD1 (5 bases). V lost 8 bases and J 2 bases, leaving 10 bases between the germline ends. CDR3 size: 13 residues. Germline loops: CDR1 SGHNT, CDR2 YENEEA. The CDR3 nucleotides are TGTGCCAGCTCGCAGGGAACTGGAAACACCATATATTTT. This codes for CASSQGTGNTIYF.

The chain recombines TRBV28 with TRBJ1-3; D gene ambiguous. The germline V and J ends were trimmed by 8 bases and 0 bases, with 11 bases remaining between them. The germline gives CDR1 MDHEN, CDR2 SYDVKM. CDR3 length: 14 amino acids. The DNA for the CDR3 is TGTGCCAGCTGCGTAGCTCACTCTGGAAACACCATATATTTT. This codes for CASCVAHSGNTIYF.

V usage is TRBV5-1 and J usage is TRBJ1-2; maybe TRBD1 (6 bases). Germline-derived CDR1 and CDR2 are SGHRS and YFSETQ. This CDR3 is built from 14 residues. V lost 4 bases, J lost 4 bases, and 14 bases lay in between. Written as DNA, the CDR3 is TGCGCCAGCAGCCCCCCGGACAGCCTCTATGGCTACACCTTC. The encoded protein is CASSPPDSLYGYTF.

The V and J genes are TRBV2 and TRBJ2-2; possibly TRBD2 for D (5 bases). The CDR3 sequence is 15 residues long. CDR1 and CDR2 from the germline V gene are SNHLY and FYNNEI. The ends were cut back, 7 bases at V and 3 bases at J, with 15 bases in the middle. CDR3 amino acids: CASKAGITYTGELFF. In nucleotides, the CDR3 is TGTGCCAGCAAAGCCGGGATAACATACACCGGGGAGCTGTTTTTT.

The genes are TRBV6-4 and TRBJ2-3; the match to TRBD2 covers 8 bases. There are 15 residues in the CDR3. The V gene's germline CDR1 is MRHNA and CDR2 SNTAGT. V was pared by 5 bases and J by 2 bases, with 6 bases of the junction left unmatched. CDR3 protein: CASSRAGGHTDTQYF. The CDR3 nucleotides are TGTGCCAGCAGTCGGGCGGGAGGCCACACAGATACGCAGTATTTT.

The V and J genes are TRBV11-2 and TRBJ2-3; 12 nucleotides align to TRBD2. Germline loops: CDR1 SGHAT, CDR2 FQNNGV. The CDR3 runs to 16 residues. The trim removed 5 bases at V and 6 bases at J, leaving 9 bases unmatched. Here the CDR3 reads CASSPRLAGGPDTQYF. In DNA, the CDR3 is TGTGCCAGCAGCCCCAGGCTAGCGGGGGGGCCTGATACGCAGTATTTT.